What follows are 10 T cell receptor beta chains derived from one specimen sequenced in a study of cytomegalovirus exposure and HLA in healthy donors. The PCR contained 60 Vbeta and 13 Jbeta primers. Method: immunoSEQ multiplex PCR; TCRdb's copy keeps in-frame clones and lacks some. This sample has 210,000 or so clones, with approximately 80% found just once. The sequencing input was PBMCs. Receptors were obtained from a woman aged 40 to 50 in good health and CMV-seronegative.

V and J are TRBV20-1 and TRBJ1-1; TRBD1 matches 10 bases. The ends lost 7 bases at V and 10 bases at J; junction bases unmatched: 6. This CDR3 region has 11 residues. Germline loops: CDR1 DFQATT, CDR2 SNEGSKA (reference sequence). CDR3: CSGTGGIGAFF. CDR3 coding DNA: TGCAGTGGGACAGGGGGGATCGGAGCTTTCTTT.

The CDR3 DNA reads TGCGCCAGCAGCCAAGCGTCCTTGGGCAGGGACTATGGCTACACCTTC. It specifies CASSQASLGRDYGYTF. This rearrangement joins TRBV4-3 to TRBJ1-2, with D tentatively TRBD1 (5 bases). The germline V and J ends were trimmed by 1 base and 3 bases, with 15 bases remaining between them. This CDR3 is 16 amino acids long. Looked up from germline, CDR1 is LGHNA and CDR2 is YSLEER.

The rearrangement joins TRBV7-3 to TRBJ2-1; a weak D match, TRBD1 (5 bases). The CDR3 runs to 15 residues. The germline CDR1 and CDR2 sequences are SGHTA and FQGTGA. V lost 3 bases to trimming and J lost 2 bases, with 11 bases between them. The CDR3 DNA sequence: TGTGCCAGCAGCTTGTCAGGGTTCGCCTACAATGAGCAGTTCTTC. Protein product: CASSLSGFAYNEQFF.

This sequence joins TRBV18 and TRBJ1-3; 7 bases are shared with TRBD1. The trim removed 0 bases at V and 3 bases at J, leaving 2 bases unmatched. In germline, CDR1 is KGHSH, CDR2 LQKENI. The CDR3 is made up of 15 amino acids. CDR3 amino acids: CASSPPAGGGNTIYF. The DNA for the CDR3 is TGTGCCAGCTCACCACCGGCAGGGGGTGGAAACACCATATATTTT. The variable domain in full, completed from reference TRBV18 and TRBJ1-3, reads NAGVMQNPRHLVRRRGQEARLRCSPMKGHSHVYWYRQLPEEGLKFMVYLQKENIIDESGMPKERFSAEFPKEGPSILRIQQVVRGDSAAYFCASSPPAGGGNTIYFGEGSWLTVV.

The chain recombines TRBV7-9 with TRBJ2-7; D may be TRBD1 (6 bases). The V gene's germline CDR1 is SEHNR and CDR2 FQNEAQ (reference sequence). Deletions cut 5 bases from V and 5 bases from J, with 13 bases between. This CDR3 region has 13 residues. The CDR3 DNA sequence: TGTGCCAGCAGCCCACAGGGAGCCGACGAGCAGTACTTC. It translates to CASSPQGADEQYF.

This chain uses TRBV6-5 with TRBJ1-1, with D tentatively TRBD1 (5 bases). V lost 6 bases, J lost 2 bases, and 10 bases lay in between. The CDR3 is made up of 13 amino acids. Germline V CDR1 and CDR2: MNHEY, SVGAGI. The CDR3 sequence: CASRWTPNTEAFF. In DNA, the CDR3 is TGTGCCAGCAGGTGGACACCTAACACTGAAGCTTTCTTT.

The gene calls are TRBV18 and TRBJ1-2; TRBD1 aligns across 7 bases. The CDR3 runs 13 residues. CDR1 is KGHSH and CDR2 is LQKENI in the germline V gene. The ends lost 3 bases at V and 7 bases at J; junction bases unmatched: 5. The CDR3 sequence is CASSPEGASGYTF. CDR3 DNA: TGTGCCAGCTCACCCGAGGGGGCCAGTGGCTACACCTTC.

The CDR3 region has the DNA TGTGCCAGCAGTGAAGCGGAGGGGGCGAGTGGCTACACCTTC. As protein: CASSEAEGASGYTF. The chain is built from TRBV2 and TRBJ1-2, with 7 bases lining up with TRBD1. CDR1 and CDR2 (germline): SNHLY, FYNNEI. The CDR3 covers 14 residues. The trim removed 0 bases at V and 7 bases at J, leaving 5 bases unmatched. Variable domain in full (rest from reference TRBV2 and TRBJ1-2): EPEVTQTPSHQVTQMGQEVILRCVPISNHLYFYWYRQILGQKVEFLVSFYNNEISEKSEIFDDQFSVERPDGSNFTLKIRSTKLEDSAMYFCASSEAEGASGYTFGSGTRLTVV.

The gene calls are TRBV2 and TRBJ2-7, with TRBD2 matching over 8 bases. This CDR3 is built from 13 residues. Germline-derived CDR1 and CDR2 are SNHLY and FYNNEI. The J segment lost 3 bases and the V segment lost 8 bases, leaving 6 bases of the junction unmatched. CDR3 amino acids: CASRAGEIYEQYF. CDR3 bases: TGTGCCAGCCGAGCGGGGGAGATCTACGAGCAGTACTTC.

This CDR3 is CASSLPSAPRNEQFF. CDR3 nucleotides: TGTGCCAGCAGCTTGCCGAGCGCCCCCCGCAATGAGCAGTTCTTC. This chain links TRBV5-4 with TRBJ2-1, with unresolved D. CDR1 is SGHNT and CDR2 is YYREEE in the germline V gene (reference sequence). CDR3 size: 15 residues. Trimming left V 1 base short and J 6 bases short, with 14 bases between.